This T cell receptor beta chain was documented in a study of blood T cell repertoires in COVID-19 (dated by TCRdb to the early 2020s). About the full investigation: Samples covering the acute and convalescent phases of COVID-19 were provided by collaborators in the United States, Italy and Spain. The material from the prospective study consisted of cDNA or gDNA derived from T cells, B-cell-depleted T cells, or PBMCs. Subjects who had been exposed to COVID-19, were actively infected with it, or had recovered from it provided the deeply sampled blood TCRbeta repertoires that made up the dataset. The repertoires were released in a freely available public database meant as a resource for research on the immune response to SARS-CoV-2. Samples came from the ongoing ImmuneRACE study (first 160 participants) plus 1,254 subjects from 6 global collaborators. Nearly every sample came with metadata listing a de-identified subject ID, COVID-19 status, age in years and sex. HLA class I and class II types, where available, came from metadata supplied by the sample provider rather than from assay-based typing.

The immunoSEQ Assay, a bias-controlled multiplex PCR, was used to amplify TCRbeta CDR3 regions from genomic DNA. The authors' analysis ran thus. The number of nucleated cells in each sample was estimated from the amplification of reference gene primers within the assay. To quantify the absolute abundance of each unique TCRbeta CDR3 rearrangement, sequence reads were collapsed and filtered. For each sample, productive Simpson clonality was calculated as the square root of Simpson's diversity index over productive rearrangements. TCRdb carries this immuneACCESS record with in-frame sequences only. Its versions omit some clonotypes, under half of them owing to an unresolved V gene in the studies checked, with the rest unexplained. V, J and clone size reflect that table, while D and trimming were determined from the DNA. Here the sample has some 250,000 clones; 84% occur a single time. The top ten hold under 5.5% of the sample.

Results the study describes overall, beyond this receptor: The amount of clinical and demographic metadata varied by source and participant and was provided uncurated.

From its cysteine to its phenylalanine, the CDR3 spans 14 amino acids. The read is trimmed to its CDR3 DNA, 42 bases read in frame from base 1. The CDR1 and CDR2 encoded by the germline V gene are SGHRS and YFSETQ. V loses 1 base of germline sequence and J loses 9 bases, and the interval between the two ends is 14 bases. Each collaborating institution followed its own protocols to collect whole blood in K2EDTA tubes. For TCRbeta analysis, collaborator samples were shipped as frozen whole blood, as isolated PBMCs, or as DNA extracted from either sample type. In regard to this clone: Its antigen target is currently unknown. No base quality information exists; no much larger clone differs at one position.

Recombination linked TRBV5-1 to TRBJ2-1; a tentative D match to TRBD2 spans 7 bases. This clonotype originated in a man in his sixties with acute or convalescent COVID-19. Sequencing used peripheral blood. The CDR3 is CASSLSRGGGEQFF. The sequence in DNA is TGCGCCAGCAGCTTGTCGCGGGGAGGGGGTGAGCAGTTCTTC.